A selection of T cell receptor beta chains follows, all from one sample in a study of technical replicates of blood from a few donors. Repertoires were generated with immunoSEQ multiplex PCR, while TCRdb's copy carries only in-frame clones and drops some. Counted here are just under 45,000 clones, about 96% occurring once; the ten biggest clones make up about 0.38%. Sequenced material: T cells isolated from PBMCs. The source of these receptors is a human donor in good health. The CDR3 runs from the conserved cysteine through the conserved F or W. The D gene is left open where the match is weak. Only some rows state a clone size, as once, few, many or a class for expanded clones.

J | size | D | V | CDR3 | DNA
TRBJ1-2 | - | - | TRBV29-1 | CSVGWGDYGYTF | TGCAGCGTGGGGTGGGGGGACTATGGCTACACCTTC
TRBJ1-2 | - | - | TRBV30 | CAWSGGRGYGYTF | TGTGCCTGGAGTGGCGGCAGGGGCTATGGCTACACCTTC
TRBJ2-5 | - | TRBD2 | TRBV5-6 | CASSNEWGLVAQETQYF | TGTGCCAGCAGCAATGAATGGGGACTAGTCGCACAAGAGACCCAGTACTTC
TRBJ1-2 | - | TRBD1 | TRBV9 | CASSVTGVNYGYTF | TGTGCCAGCAGCGTAACAGGGGTTAACTATGGCTACACCTTC
TRBJ2-1 | - | TRBD2 | TRBV30 | CAWGTSTHEQFF | TGTGCCTGGGGGACTAGCACGCATGAGCAGTTCTTC
TRBJ1-1 | - | TRBD1 | TRBV4-2 | CASSQVTGEEAFF | TGTGCCAGCAGCCAAGTGACAGGGGAAGAAGCTTTCTTT
TRBJ2-3 | - | TRBD2 | TRBV11-2 | CASTRSGREGDTQYF | TGTGCCAGCACCCGTAGCGGGAGGGAAGGGGATACGCAGTATTTT
TRBJ1-1 | - | - | TRBV18 | CASSPPIRGNTEAFF | TGTGCCAGCTCACCACCGATCAGGGGAAACACTGAAGCTTTCTTT
TRBJ1-1 | - | - | TRBV13 | CASSGIGRAEAFF | TGTGCCAGCAGCGGAATAGGGCGGGCTGAAGCTTTCTTT
TRBJ2-2 | - | - | TRBV6-5 | CASSATGTGELFF | TGTGCCAGCAGCGCGACTGGCACCGGGGAGCTGTTTTTT
TRBJ1-5 | - | TRBD1 | TRBV18 | CASSPKMPGGRDQPQHF | TGTGCCAGCTCACCAAAGATGCCAGGGGGCAGGGATCAGCCCCAGCATTTT
TRBJ1-1 | - | - | TRBV30 | CAWRANTEAFF | TGTGCCTGGAGAGCGAACACTGAAGCTTTCTTT
TRBJ1-2 | - | - | TRBV9 | CASSVHETPYGYTF | TGTGCCAGCAGCGTACACGAGACTCCCTATGGCTACACCTTC
TRBJ1-1 | - | - | TRBV6-5 | CASSSWTVGSEAFF | TGTGCCAGCAGTTCCTGGACAGTGGGTTCTGAAGCTTTCTTT
TRBJ2-7 | - | - | TRBV18 | CASSTGVSYEQYF | TGTGCCAGCTCCACAGGAGTCTCCTACGAGCAGTACTTC
TRBJ1-1 | - | - | TRBV10-3 | CAISETGSGTEAFF | TGTGCCATCAGTGAAACAGGGTCGGGGACTGAAGCTTTCTTT
TRBJ2-7 | - | - | TRBV7-9 | CASSLLPYEQYF | TGTGCCAGCAGCCTCCTACCCTACGAGCAGTACTTC
TRBJ2-1 | - | TRBD2 | TRBV7-6 | CASSGAVSGRGDEQFF | TGTGCCAGCAGCGGAGCGGTCAGCGGGAGAGGGGATGAGCAGTTCTTC
TRBJ2-2 | - | TRBD2 | TRBV29-1 | CSAAGLLNTGELFF | TGCAGCGCTGCGGGACTACTGAACACCGGGGAGCTGTTTTTT
TRBJ1-1 | - | - | TRBV5-4 | CASRLTGYTEAFF | TGTGCCAGCAGGTTAACAGGGTACACTGAAGCTTTCTTT
TRBJ2-7 | - | - | TRBV5-6 | CASSLIGDEQYF | TGTGCCAGCAGCTTGATAGGGGACGAGCAGTACTTC
TRBJ1-2 | once | TRBD1 | TRBV19 | CASSPTGVVGYTF | TGTGCCAGTAGTCCTACAGGGGTCGTTGGCTACACCTTC
TRBJ2-7 | - | - | TRBV15 | CATSRDEKREIPSEQYF | TGTGCCACCAGCAGAGACGAGAAGAGGGAGATTCCTAGCGAGCAGTACTTC
TRBJ2-7 | - | - | TRBV5-1 | CASRGAWGTYEQYF | TGCGCCAGCAGGGGGGCCTGGGGCACCTACGAGCAGTACTTC
TRBJ2-7 | - | TRBD2 | TRBV5-1 | CASSSGSSYEQYF | TGCGCCAGCAGCAGCGGGAGCTCCTACGAGCAGTACTTC
TRBJ1-1 | - | - | TRBV7-2 | CASSFGHNTEAFF | TGTGCCAGCAGCTTCGGACATAACACTGAAGCTTTCTTT
TRBJ1-2 | - | - | TRBV28 | CASSSGVLYYGYTF | TGTGCCAGCAGTTCCGGAGTTCTTTATTATGGCTACACCTTC
TRBJ2-3 | - | TRBD1 | TRBV29-1 | CSVERDRDFTDTQYF | TGCAGCGTTGAAAGGGACAGAGACTTCACAGATACGCAGTATTTT
TRBJ2-1 | once | - | TRBV28 | CASSLGTLGNEQFF | TGTGCCAGCAGTTTAGGGACTCTAGGAAATGAGCAGTTCTTC
TRBJ2-1 | - | TRBD1 | TRBV9 | CASSVVIGTGEYEQFF | TGTGCCAGCAGCGTAGTAATAGGGACAGGAGAATATGAGCAGTTCTTC
TRBJ2-7 | few | - | TRBV5-1 | CASSLGPGVIYEQYF | TGCGCCAGCAGCTTGGGTCCGGGAGTCATCTACGAGCAGTACTTC
TRBJ1-1 | - | TRBD1 | TRBV5-1 | CASSLEGGNTEAFF | TGCGCCAGCAGCTTGGAAGGGGGCAACACTGAAGCTTTCTTT
TRBJ2-1 | - | TRBD2 | TRBV7-2 | CASSLGWEGYEQFF | TGTGCCAGCAGCTTAGGGTGGGAGGGGTATGAGCAGTTCTTC
TRBJ2-7 | - | - | TRBV7-9 | CASSPRSAYEQYF | TGTGCCAGCAGCCCCCGGTCCGCCTACGAGCAGTACTTC
TRBJ1-5 | - | - | TRBV7-2 | CASSLTAGNQPQHF | TGTGCCAGCAGCTTAACTGCTGGCAATCAGCCCCAGCATTTT
TRBJ2-3 | once | TRBD2 | TRBV9 | CASSVMVAGLDTQYF | TGTGCCAGCAGCGTAATGGTAGCGGGATTAGATACGCAGTATTTT
TRBJ1-1 | once | - | TRBV6-5 | CASSRAGEAFF | TGTGCCAGCAGCCGGGCGGGTGAAGCTTTCTTT
TRBJ2-7 | - | - | TRBV2 | CASREGFTYEQYF | TGTGCCAGCAGGGAGGGTTTCACCTACGAGCAGTACTTC
TRBJ1-5 | - | - | TRBV6-1 | CASSEVVFYSNQPQHF | TGTGCCAGCAGTGAAGTAGTGTTTTATAGCAATCAGCCCCAGCATTTT
TRBJ2-7 | - | - | TRBV11-2 | CASSFTIDYEQYF | TGTGCCAGCAGCTTTACTATCGACTACGAGCAGTACTTC
TRBJ2-7 | - | - | TRBV6-5 | CASSRSTGSYEQYF | TGTGCCAGCAGCCGCTCGACAGGATCCTACGAGCAGTACTTC
TRBJ2-7 | - | TRBD1 | TRBV4-2 | CASSQEQGIEQYF | TGTGCCAGCAGCCAAGAACAGGGGATCGAGCAGTACTTC
TRBJ2-7 | - | TRBD1 | TRBV10-3 | CASSGQVSSYEQYF | TGTGCCAGCTCGGGACAGGTGAGCTCCTACGAGCAGTACTTC
TRBJ1-2 | - | - | TRBV6-1 | CASSDLEAFYGYTF | TGTGCCAGCAGTGATTTGGAGGCTTTCTATGGCTACACCTTC
TRBJ2-5 | - | - | TRBV7-7 | CASSSEGRETQYF | TGTGCCAGCAGCTCGGAGGGCCGCGAGACCCAGTACTTC
TRBJ2-7 | - | - | TRBV14 | CASSQEIAGPREQYF | TGTGCCAGCAGCCAAGAGATCGCAGGTCCGCGCGAGCAGTACTTC
TRBJ2-7 | - | TRBD1 | TRBV5-1 | CASSLRDRDYEQYF | TGCGCCAGCAGCCTCCGGGACAGAGACTACGAGCAGTACTTC